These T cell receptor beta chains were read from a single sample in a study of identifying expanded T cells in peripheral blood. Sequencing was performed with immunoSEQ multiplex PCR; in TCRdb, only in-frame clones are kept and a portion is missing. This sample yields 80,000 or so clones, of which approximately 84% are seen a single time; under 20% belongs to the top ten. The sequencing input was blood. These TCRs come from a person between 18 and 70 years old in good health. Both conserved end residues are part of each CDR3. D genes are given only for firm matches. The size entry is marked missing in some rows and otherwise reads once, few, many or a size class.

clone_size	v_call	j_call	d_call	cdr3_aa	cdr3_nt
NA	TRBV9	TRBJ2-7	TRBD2	CASSNPGLAREQYF	TGTGCCAGCAGCAACCCGGGACTAGCACGGGAGCAGTACTTC
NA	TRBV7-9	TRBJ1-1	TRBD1	CASSLGDRDYTEAFF	TGTGCCAGCAGCCTAGGGGACAGGGATTATACTGAAGCTTTCTTT
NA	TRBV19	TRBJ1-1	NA	CASSIGVGKAFF	TGTGCCAGTAGTATAGGTGTCGGGAAAGCTTTCTTT
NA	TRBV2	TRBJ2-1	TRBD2	CASSDRTSGRSYNEQFF	TGTGCCAGCAGTGATCGGACTAGCGGGAGGTCCTACAATGAGCAGTTCTTC
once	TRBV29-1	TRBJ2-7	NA	CSVVQWGDADEQYF	TGCAGCGTTGTCCAATGGGGGGATGCCGACGAGCAGTACTTC
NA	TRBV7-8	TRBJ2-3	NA	CASSFNHEATQYF	TGTGCCAGCAGCTTTAACCACGAGGCTACGCAGTATTTT
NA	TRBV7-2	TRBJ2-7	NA	CASSLDPQGPEQYF	TGTGCCAGCAGCTTAGACCCCCAGGGACCCGAGCAGTACTTC
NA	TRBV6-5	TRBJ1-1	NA	CASSYSVGDYLEAFF	TGTGCCAGCAGTTACTCTGTAGGGGACTACCTTGAAGCTTTCTTT
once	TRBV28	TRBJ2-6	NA	CASSTSGVPSGANVLTF	TGTGCCAGCAGTACGTCAGGGGTACCCTCTGGGGCCAACGTCCTGACTTTC
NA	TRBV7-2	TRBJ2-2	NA	CASSLEPSGTGELFF	TGTGCCAGCAGCTTAGAGCCTTCTGGCACCGGGGAGCTGTTTTTT
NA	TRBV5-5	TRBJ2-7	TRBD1	CASSSGTGYEQYF	TGTGCCAGCAGCTCCGGGACAGGCTACGAGCAGTACTTC